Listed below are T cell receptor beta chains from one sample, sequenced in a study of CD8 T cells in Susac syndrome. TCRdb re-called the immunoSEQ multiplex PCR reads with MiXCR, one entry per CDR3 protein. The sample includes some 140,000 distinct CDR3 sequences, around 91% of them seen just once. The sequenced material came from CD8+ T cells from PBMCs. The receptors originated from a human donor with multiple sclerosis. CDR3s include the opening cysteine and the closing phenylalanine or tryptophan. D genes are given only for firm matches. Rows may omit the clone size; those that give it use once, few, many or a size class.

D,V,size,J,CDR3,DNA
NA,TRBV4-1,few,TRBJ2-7,CASSQGGGRGSYEQYF,TGCGCCAGCAGCCAAGGTGGGGGCAGGGGTTCCTACGAGCAGTACTTC
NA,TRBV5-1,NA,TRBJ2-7,CASSLDLAGNYEQYF,TGCGCCAGCAGCTTGGACCTAGCCGGGAACTACGAGCAGTACTTC
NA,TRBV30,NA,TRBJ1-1,CAWSVWNTEAFF,TGTGCCTGGAGTGTTTGGAACACTGAAGCTTTCTTT
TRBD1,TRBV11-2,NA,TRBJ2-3,CAVKGQGTDTQYF,TGTGCCGTCAAGGGACAGGGCACAGATACGCAGTATTTT
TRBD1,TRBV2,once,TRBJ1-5,CASTPGQGDQPQHF,TGTGCCAGCACCCCCGGACAGGGTGATCAGCCCCAGCATTTT
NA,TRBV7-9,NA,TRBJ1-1,CASSLIWPEAFF,TGTGCCAGCAGCCTTATTTGGCCTGAAGCTTTCTTT
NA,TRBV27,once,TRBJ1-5,CASSRLGANQPQHF,TGTGCCAGCAGTCGGTTAGGGGCCAATCAGCCCCAGCATTTT
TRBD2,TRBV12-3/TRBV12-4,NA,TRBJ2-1,CASSGTSGMYEQFF,TGTGCCAGCAGCGGGACTAGCGGGATGTATGAGCAGTTCTTC
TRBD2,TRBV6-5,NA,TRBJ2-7,CASSYDWGGSSYEQYF,TGTGCCAGCAGTTACGATTGGGGGGGGAGCTCCTACGAGCAGTACTTC
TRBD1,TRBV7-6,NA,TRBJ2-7,CASSLGMDRASSEQYF,TGTGCCAGCAGCTTAGGGATGGACAGGGCAAGCTCCGAGCAGTACTTC
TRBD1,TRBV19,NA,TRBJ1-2,CASSAPGQGNGYTF,TGTGCCAGTAGTGCCCCGGGACAGGGGAATGGCTACACCTTC
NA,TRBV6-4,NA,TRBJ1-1,CASSDSASGSDTEAFF,TGTGCCAGCAGTGACTCGGCTTCTGGGTCGGACACTGAAGCTTTCTTT
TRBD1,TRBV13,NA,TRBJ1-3,CASSDRGTDGNTIYF,TGTGCCAGCAGTGACAGGGGAACAGATGGAAACACCATATATTTT
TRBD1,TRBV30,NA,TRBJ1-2,CAWMVGGLGYTF,TGTGCCTGGATGGTAGGGGGCTTGGGCTACACCTTC
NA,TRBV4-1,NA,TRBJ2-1,CASSPTGTYQFF,TGCGCCAGCAGCCCAACAGGGACTTACCAGTTCTTC
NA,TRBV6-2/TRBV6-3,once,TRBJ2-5,CASSYGTGPQETQYF,TGTGCCAGCAGTTACGGAACTGGACCTCAAGAGACCCAGTACTTC
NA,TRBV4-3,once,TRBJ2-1,CASSQDSGVTYNEQFF,TGCGCCAGCAGCCAAGATTCCGGAGTAACCTACAATGAGCAGTTCTTC
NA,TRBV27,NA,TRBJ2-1,CASTSGQPTYNEQFF,TGTGCCAGCACCTCCGGCCAGCCCACCTACAATGAGCAGTTCTTC
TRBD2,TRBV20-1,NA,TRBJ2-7,CSFLGLAGGTYEQYF,TGCAGTTTCCTAGGACTAGCGGGAGGGACCTACGAGCAGTACTTC
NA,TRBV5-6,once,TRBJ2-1,CASSLARGPNNEQFF,TGTGCCAGCAGCTTGGCCCGGGGACCTAACAATGAGCAGTTCTTC